The 31 T cell receptor beta chains in this list originate from one sample, sequenced in a study of T cell changes during pregnancy in multiple sclerosis. Some clones are missing from TCRdb's copy, which holds only in-frame ones; the method was immunoSEQ multiplex PCR. The sample yields about 80,000 clones, roughly 94% seen once. The input for sequencing was peripheral blood, taken before pregnancy. The receptors were sampled from a female donor with multiple sclerosis, enrolled in a pregnancy study.

The chain carries TRBV19 and TRBJ1-5; D is uncertain. The germline V and J ends were trimmed by 5 bases and 0 bases, with 11 bases remaining between them. The germline V gene has CDR1 LNHDA and CDR2 SQIVND (reference sequence). This CDR3 is 15 amino acids long. CDR3 sequence reads: CASSLNTYSNQPQHF. CDR3 DNA: TGTGCCAGTAGTCTCAATACCTATAGCAATCAGCCCCAGCATTTT.

V gene TRBV5-6 combines with J gene TRBJ1-1; possibly TRBD1 for D (5 bases). Trimming cost V 0 bases and J 6 bases, with 12 bases left between them. This CDR3 spans 14 amino acids. In germline, CDR1 is SGHDT, CDR2 YYEEEE. The CDR3: CASSLGGRVPEAFF. CDR3 coding DNA: TGTGCCAGCAGCTTGGGGGGCCGGGTCCCTGAAGCTTTCTTT.

The genes are TRBV5-1 and TRBJ2-3, with D perhaps matching TRBD2 (6 bases). CDR3 length equals 16 residues. Per germline, CDR1 SGHRS and CDR2 YFSETQ. V was trimmed by 0 bases and J by 2 bases, leaving 13 bases between them. The CDR3 loop reads CASSLGRGGNTDTQYF. The CDR3 DNA follows: TGCGCCAGCAGCTTGGGAAGGGGAGGAAACACAGATACGCAGTATTTT.

This clone is a singleton in its sample. This rearrangement joins TRBV19 to TRBJ2-1; 8 nucleotides align to TRBD2. CDR3 length: 13 residues. From germline, CDR1 is LNHDA and CDR2 SQIVND (reference sequence). The ends lost 7 bases at V and 3 bases at J; junction bases unmatched: 2. For the CDR3, the DNA is TGTGCCAGTAAGGGGACTAGCTACAATGAGCAGTTCTTC. It codes for CASKGTSYNEQFF.

This sequence joins TRBV27 and TRBJ2-1, with 11 bases aligning to TRBD2. Germline lookup yields CDR1 MNHEY and CDR2 SMNVEV (reference sequence). Trimming took 4 bases from V and 9 from J; bases not matched to a gene: 14. The CDR3 covers 17 residues. This CDR3 is CASSSLAGGAPLVEQFF. Written as DNA, the CDR3 is TGTGCCAGCAGTTCCTTAGCGGGAGGGGCCCCCCTGGTTGAGCAGTTCTTC.

V and J are TRBV14 and TRBJ1-1; 8 bases match TRBD1. Trimming at V came to 4 bases and at J to 3 bases, leaving 7 bases not matched to a gene. Germline V gene sequence: CDR1 SGHDN, CDR2 FVKESK. This CDR3 is 15 amino acids long. The CDR3 coding sequence is TGTGCCAGCAGCCGAGGACAGGGTGGTGACACTGAAGCTTTCTTT. Its translation: CASSRGQGGDTEAFF.

About this clone itself: At one end, the junction sequence differs from germline, possibly due to a read error. This chain links TRBV5-1 with TRBJ1-4; D possibly corresponds to TRBD1 (5 bases). The CDR3 loop spans 14 amino acids. Per germline, CDR1 SGHRS and CDR2 YFSETQ. The CDR3 reads CASSLDMGREKLFF. The CDR3 DNA is TGCGCCAGCAGTTTGGACATGGGGCGTGAAAAACTGTTTTTT.

The gene calls are TRBV11-1 and TRBJ2-3; TRBD2 might be the D (6 bases). V lost 2 bases, J lost 5 bases, and 20 bases lay in between. CDR1 SGHAT and CDR2 FQDESV come from the germline V gene (reference sequence). The CDR3 consists of 17 residues. CDR3 sequence reads: CASSLNGEWGGGDTQYF. In nucleotides, the CDR3 is TGTGCCAGCAGCTTAAACGGGGAATGGGGAGGAGGAGATACGCAGTATTTT. The variable domain in full, completed from reference TRBV11-1 and TRBJ2-3, reads EAEVAQSPRYKITEKSQAVAFWCDPISGHATLYWYRQILGQGPELLVQFQDESVVDDSQLPKDRFSAERLKGVDSTLKIQPAELGDSAMYLCASSLNGEWGGGDTQYFGPGTRLTVL.

The chain is built from TRBV27 and TRBJ2-1, with D possibly being TRBD2 (6 bases). The CDR3 spans 14 residues. Germline CDR1 reads MNHEY; CDR2 reads SMNVEV (reference sequence). V lost 4 bases and J 4 bases, leaving 11 bases between the germline ends. In DNA, the CDR3 is TGTGCCAGCAGTTCCCAGGACTATTACAATGAGCAGTTCTTC. Translation: CASSSQDYYNEQFF.

This clone was detected only once. The junction departs from germline at one end; a sequencing error may be responsible. V gene TRBV6-1 combines with J gene TRBJ1-3; D is possibly TRBD1 (6 bases). The CDR3 has 11 residues. The germline CDR1 and CDR2 sequences are MNHNS and SASEGT. The CDR3 DNA is TGTGCCAGCAGTTATTCCGGGACACACAGTTTT. As protein: CASSYSGTHSF.

The V gene is TRBV6-1, the J gene TRBJ2-1; maybe TRBD2 (5 bases). CDR1 and CDR2 from the germline V gene are MNHNS and SASEGT. The CDR3 loop spans 16 amino acids. V lost 0 bases and J 7 bases, leaving 16 bases between the germline ends. CDR3 nucleotides: TGTGCCAGCAGTGAAGCGGTACCAGCCCGGGGTAATGAGCAGTTCTTC. This translates into CASSEAVPARGNEQFF.

This clone was seen just once. The chain is built from TRBV15 and TRBJ2-5; perhaps TRBD2 as D (6 bases). The germline CDR1 and CDR2 sequences are LNHNV and YYDKDF (reference sequence). This CDR3 has 14 residues. V gave up 0 bases and J gave up 4 bases, with 9 bases separating them. CDR3 in amino acids: CATSREGGGETQYF. The CDR3 DNA follows: TGTGCCACCAGCAGAGAGGGGGGAGGAGAGACCCAGTACTTC.

The chain is built from TRBV7-9 and TRBJ2-7; D is perhaps TRBD1 (6 bases). Trimming took off 6 bases at V and 1 base at J, with 10 bases between the two ends. CDR3 size: 13 residues. Germline V CDR1 and CDR2: SEHNR, FQNEAQ (reference sequence). The CDR3 is CASRQGHSYEQYF. DNA of the CDR3: TGTGCCAGCAGACAGGGACATTCCTACGAGCAGTACTTC.

This clone has only a few counts. CDR3 nucleotides: TGTGCCAGCAGCCCACCGGGGCAGCCCCAGCATTTT. As protein: CASSPPGQPQHF. J is TRBJ1-5 and V is TRBV7-2; unclear D gene. V was shortened by 5 bases and J by 7 bases, with 9 bases between the two germline ends. CDR3 length: 12 amino acids. The V gene's germline CDR1 is SGHTA and CDR2 FQGNSA.

A few counts support this clone. The chain is built from TRBV6-5 and TRBJ2-7, with 12 positions matching TRBD2. V trimming: 6 bases; J trimming: 7 bases; junction bases outside the gene matches: 7. Germline lookup yields CDR1 MNHEY and CDR2 SVGAGI. The CDR3 loop spans 14 amino acids. In nucleotides, the CDR3 is TGTGCCAGCAGAAGACTAGCGGGAGTTGGGGAGCAGTACTTC. This codes for CASRRLAGVGEQYF.

This chain uses TRBV5-5 with TRBJ1-2; possibly TRBD1 for D (6 bases). Germline loops: CDR1 SGHKS, CDR2 YYEKEE (reference sequence). The CDR3 consists of 15 residues. Trimming left V 0 bases short and J 3 bases short, with 12 bases between. The chain's CDR3 is CASSLEGGSHYGYTF. The CDR3 nucleotides are TGTGCCAGCAGCTTGGAGGGGGGGAGCCACTATGGCTACACCTTC. Full variable domain (rest looked up from reference TRBV5-5 and TRBJ1-2): DAGVTQSPTHLIKTRGQQVTLRCSPISGHKSVSWYQQVLGQGPQFIFQYYEKEERGRGNFPDRFSARQFPNYSSELNVNALLLGDSALYLCASSLEGGSHYGYTFGSGTRLTVV.

The chain is built from TRBV5-1 and TRBJ1-2, with a weak D call TRBD1 (6 bases). This CDR3 is built from 16 residues. Germline V lookup: CDR1 SGHRS, CDR2 YFSETQ. The ends were cut back, 0 bases at V and 6 bases at J, with 18 bases in the middle. CDR3 region: CASSLAPNRVVDGYTF. CDR3 sequence (DNA): TGCGCCAGCAGCTTGGCCCCTAACAGGGTCGTGGATGGCTACACCTTC.

This chain links TRBV7-2 with TRBJ1-4; D not resolved. The length of the CDR3 is 17 residues. CDR1 is SGHTA and CDR2 is FQGNSA in the germline V gene. V lost 5 bases, J lost 2 bases, and 18 bases lay in between. CDR3: CASSLSLRAATNEKLFF. CDR3 nucleotide sequence: TGTGCCAGCAGCCTATCTTTGAGGGCGGCGACTAATGAAAAACTGTTTTTT.

The V gene is TRBV5-4, the J gene TRBJ1-1; D is uncertain. The CDR3 loop spans 14 amino acids. The germline gives CDR1 SGHNT, CDR2 YYREEE (reference sequence). V was cut by 3 bases and J by 1 base, with 10 bases left in between. The CDR3 sequence is CASSSVQRNTEAFF. The CDR3 bases are TGTGCCAGCAGCTCCGTGCAGCGGAACACTGAAGCTTTCTTT.

V is TRBV14 and J is TRBJ2-1; no clear D gene. The V end lost 2 bases, the J end lost 8 bases, and 7 bases lay between the germline ends. Germline V gene sequence: CDR1 SGHDN, CDR2 FVKESK. CDR3 length: 12 residues. CDR3 amino acids: CASSQIVYEQFF. The DNA for the CDR3 is TGTGCCAGCAGCCAAATCGTATATGAGCAGTTCTTC.

This clone was seen a single time. This chain uses TRBV5-4 with TRBJ2-7; 7 bases map to TRBD1. The V gene's germline CDR1 is SGHNT and CDR2 YYREEE (reference sequence). The CDR3 loop spans 14 amino acids. V was clipped by 0 bases and J by 4 bases; unmatched bases: 4. The CDR3 DNA reads as TGTGCCAGCAGCTTGGGTGACAGGGCTTACGAGCAGTACTTC. It codes for CASSLGDRAYEQYF.

The V and J genes are TRBV7-9 and TRBJ2-1, with 12 bases matching TRBD2. The junction had 8 bases not matched to a gene; V was cut back by 0 bases and J by 14 bases. This CDR3 comprises 15 residues. Per germline, CDR1 SEHNR and CDR2 FQNEAQ (reference sequence). CDR3 loop: CASSLARTSGTREFF. DNA of the CDR3: TGTGCCAGCAGCTTAGCCCGGACTAGCGGGACTCGGGAGTTCTTC.

This chain uses TRBV7-6 with TRBJ1-2; D remains ambiguous. V was trimmed by 5 bases and J by 4 bases, leaving 14 bases between them. Germline values: CDR1 SGHVS, CDR2 FNYEAQ. The CDR3 runs to 14 residues. The CDR3 here is CASSQNSLGYGYTF. The CDR3 bases are TGTGCCAGCAGCCAGAACAGCTTAGGCTATGGCTACACCTTC.

Only a few counts were recorded for this clone. The chain couples TRBV4-1 to TRBJ2-7; D might be TRBD2 (6 bases). Germline V gene sequence: CDR1 MGHRA, CDR2 YSYEKL. V lost 1 base and J 2 bases, leaving 15 bases between the germline ends. CDR3 length: 16 residues. In DNA, the CDR3 is TGCGCCAGCAGCCAAGGGGAGCTAGCGCTAACCTACGAGCAGTACTTC. Translation gives CASSQGELALTYEQYF.

The chain combines TRBV5-1 with TRBJ2-1, with D possibly matching TRBD2 (6 bases). In germline, CDR1 is SGHRS, CDR2 YFSETQ. V was shortened by 3 bases and J by 0 bases, with 13 bases between the two germline ends. The CDR3 covers 16 residues. The CDR3 DNA reads as TGCGCCAGCAGCTCTACCGGGACTCTCTCCTACAATGAGCAGTTCTTC. Its protein product is CASSSTGTLSYNEQFF.

For the CDR3, the DNA is TGTGCCAGTCGGGATGGAGGGACAGCCTACGAGCAGTACTTC. As protein: CASRDGGTAYEQYF. The rearrangement uses TRBV19 and TRBJ2-7; a weak D match, TRBD1 (7 bases). Trimming stripped 8 bases from V and 2 bases from J, with 16 bases between. The CDR3 is made up of 14 amino acids. CDR1 is LNHDA, CDR2 SQIVND, per germline (reference sequence).

The rearrangement joins TRBV29-1 to TRBJ1-1, with no clear D. There are 12 residues in the CDR3. V was cut by 3 bases and J by 8 bases, with 13 bases left in between. Germline V lookup: CDR1 SQVTM, CDR2 ANQGSEA. The CDR3 region has the DNA TGCAGCGTTGAGGGCAGGCGTAGGGAAGCTTTCTTT. Amino acids: CSVEGRRREAFF. The full variable domain, its missing parts supplied by reference TRBV29-1 and TRBJ1-1, is SAVISQKPSRDICQRGTSLTIQCQVDSQVTMMFWYRQQPGQSLTLIATANQGSEATYESGFVIDKFPISRPNLTFSTLTVSNMSPEDSSIYLCSVEGRRREAFFGQGTRLTVV.

The genes are TRBV15 and TRBJ1-4; D remains ambiguous. CDR3 size: 14 residues. Germline CDR1 LNHNV, CDR2 YYDKDF (reference sequence). V lost 4 bases to trimming and J lost 10 bases, with 16 bases between them. For the CDR3, the DNA is TGTGCCACCAGCACCGGACGGGAAGGTGGAAAACTGTTTTTT. It specifies CATSTGREGGKLFF.

The chain joins TRBV29-1 to TRBJ2-7; TRBD1 matches 8 bases. The CDR3 runs 14 residues. V lost 6 bases and J lost 3; bases outside the gene matches: 10. Germline CDR1 reads SQVTM; CDR2 reads ANQGSEA. The CDR3 DNA reads TGCAGCGTAATACAGCAGGGGGCGAACTACGAGCAGTACTTC. It translates to CSVIQQGANYEQYF.

V and J are TRBV6-5 and TRBJ2-7; D gene uncertain. Trimming stripped 6 bases from V and 2 bases from J, with 17 bases between. Germline CDR1 MNHEY, CDR2 SVGAGI. This CDR3 spans 15 amino acids. The CDR3 DNA reads TGTGCCAGCAGGCCGTACAGAAGCTCTACCTACGAGCAGTACTTC. It codes for CASRPYRSSTYEQYF.

Concerning this clone itself: A junction end diverges from the germline sequence, so it may reflect a read error. The rearrangement links TRBV7-7 to TRBJ2-1; D might be TRBD1 (6 bases). Germline lookup yields CDR1 SSHAT and CDR2 FNYEAQ (reference sequence). CDR3 size: 14 residues. Written as DNA, the CDR3 is TGTGCTAGCAGCTTAGCCGGACAGTACAATGAGCAGTTCTTC. This codes for CASSLAGQYNEQFF. The entire variable domain, with the rest obtained from reference TRBV7-7 and TRBJ2-1, is as follows: GAGVSQSPRYKVTKRGQDVTLRCDPISSHATLYWYQQALGQGPEFLTYFNYEAQPDKSGLPSDRFSAERPEGSISTLTIQRTEQRDSAMYRCASSLAGQYNEQFFGPGTRLTVL.